This T cell receptor beta chain was found in a study (dated by TCRdb to 2012 to 2014). This clonotype is identified as medium-sized (0.01 to 0.1%). What this receptor recognizes is not known. Base qualities are missing; no much larger clone stands one base away. As encoded in the germline V gene, CDR1 is KGHSH while CDR2 is LQKENI. Measured from the cysteine to the phenylalanine, the CDR3 is 14 residues long. The only DNA kept is the CDR3, 42 bases in frame from the first base. The germline V and J ends show losses of 6 bases and 9 bases respectively, and no gene match explains 8 bases of the junction. The listed sequencing device is Illumina Genome Analyzer IIx. Clones were called with MiXCR by TCRdb after fastp trimmed the public reads at Q25, and only in-frame beta chains were retained. Each CDR3 protein gets just one entry, which takes the most common genes and DNA from the rows behind it. In this sample the table shows roughly 15,000 distinct CDR3 sequences, approximately 37% of which occur a single time. The ten largest clones add up to 15% to 20% of the sample.

The sequence joins TRBV18 to TRBJ1-6, and TRBD1 aligns with 7 junction nucleotides. This clonotype was sampled from a human donor. Material for sequencing was blood. This receptor carries the CDR3 CASSGTDAVSPLHF. The DNA reads TGTGCCAGCTCGGGGACAGACGCGGTTTCACCCCTCCACTTT.